The rows below give T cell receptor beta chains drawn from one sample of a study of shared clonotypes between healthy human individuals. Only in-frame clones appear in the TCRdb table, and some are missing; sequencing was by immunoSEQ multiplex PCR. The table shows about 750,000 clones, with around 92% occurring only once. The source material was naive CD8+ T cells sorted from blood. These receptors originate from a man aged 30 to 39 in good health. Each CDR3 is given with its conserved first and last residue. The D gene is left open where the match is weak. The size of a clone is reported for some rows only, either as once, few or many, or as a class for expanded clones.

v_call	clone_size	j_call	d_call	cdr3_aa	cdr3_nt
TRBV19	NA	TRBJ1-5	NA	CASSIGVHGQPQHF	TGTGCCAGTAGTATAGGGGTCCACGGCCAGCCCCAGCATTTT
TRBV11-3	once	TRBJ2-2	TRBD1	CASSSGQANTGELFF	TGTGCCAGCAGCTCGGGACAGGCGAACACCGGGGAGCTGTTTTTT
TRBV15	NA	TRBJ2-1	TRBD2	CATSRDLAAGYNEQFF	TGTGCCACCAGCAGGGACCTAGCGGCGGGCTACAATGAGCAGTTCTTC
TRBV21-1	NA	TRBJ1-1	NA	CASSKAQPWRRTEAFF	TGTGCCAGCAGCAAAGCCCAGCCGTGGCGCCGCACTGAAGCTTTCTTT
TRBV7-9	NA	TRBJ1-1	TRBD1	CASSNRDRGLEAFF	TGTGCCAGCAGCAACCGGGACAGGGGACTTGAAGCTTTCTTT
TRBV6-6	NA	TRBJ1-1	NA	CASTVGLGTEAFF	TGTGCCAGCACCGTAGGTCTCGGCACTGAAGCTTTCTTT
TRBV11-1	NA	TRBJ2-1	NA	CASSFYGTSGNEQFF	TGTGCCAGCAGCTTCTACGGGACATCGGGCAATGAGCAGTTCTTC
TRBV4-1	NA	TRBJ2-7	NA	CASSQVEGRGEQYF	TGCGCCAGCAGCCAAGTGGAGGGCAGGGGAGAGCAGTACTTC
TRBV9	NA	TRBJ2-1	NA	CASSGPVDYLQFF	TGTGCCAGCAGCGGTCCCGTGGACTACTTGCAGTTCTTC
TRBV9	NA	TRBJ2-1	TRBD2	CASWPGGSSSYNEQFF	TGTGCCAGCTGGCCGGGGGGGTCCAGCTCCTACAATGAGCAGTTCTTC
TRBV6-4	many	TRBJ2-1	TRBD2	CASSDRGRGPSGKRTHRQDEQFF	TGTGCCAGCAGTGACAGGGGGCGAGGTCCTAGCGGGAAAAGGACCCACCGTCAGGATGAGCAGTTCTTC
TRBV6-6	once	TRBJ2-7	NA	CASSPAGGGTF	TGTGCCAGCAGTCCTGCAGGGGGGGGAACCTTC
TRBV27	NA	TRBJ2-2	NA	CASSLAGYTGELFF	TGTGCCAGCAGTTTAGCGGGTTACACCGGGGAGCTGTTTTTT
TRBV4-3	NA	TRBJ2-3	NA	CASTPLWGVTDTQYF	TGCGCCAGCACCCCGTTATGGGGGGTAACAGATACGCAGTATTTT
TRBV18	NA	TRBJ2-7	TRBD2	CASSPGTSGIYEQYF	TGTGCCAGCTCCCCCGGGACTAGCGGGATCTACGAGCAGTACTTC
TRBV19	NA	TRBJ1-5	TRBD1	CASSIVGQGGQPQHF	TGTGCCAGTAGTATAGTTGGGCAGGGGGGACAGCCCCAGCATTTT
TRBV6-6	NA	TRBJ2-1	TRBD2	CASEGEGNEQFF	TGTGCCAGCGAAGGGGAGGGCAATGAGCAGTTCTTC
TRBV11-3	NA	TRBJ2-5	NA	CASSPGRGEETQYF	TGTGCCAGCAGCCCAGGGAGAGGGGAGGAGACCCAGTACTTC
TRBV9	NA	TRBJ2-1	TRBD2	CASSSSAGGPHNEQFF	TGTGCCAGCAGCTCCTCAGCGGGAGGGCCCCACAATGAGCAGTTCTTC
TRBV7-6	NA	TRBJ2-7	TRBD1	CASSRRQGGYEQYF	TGTGCCAGCAGCCGAAGACAGGGTGGGTACGAGCAGTACTTC
TRBV5-1	NA	TRBJ2-3	NA	CASSLVGPSTDTQYF	TGCGCCAGCAGCTTGGTTGGCCCTAGCACAGATACGCAGTATTTT
TRBV27	NA	TRBJ2-7	TRBD2	CASSWGLESYEQYF	TGTGCCAGCAGTTGGGGACTAGAATCCTACGAGCAGTACTTC
TRBV14	NA	TRBJ2-1	TRBD1	CASSQSLGDRTYNEQFF	TGTGCCAGCAGCCAGTCTCTGGGGGACAGAACTTACAATGAGCAGTTCTTC
TRBV27	NA	TRBJ2-7	NA	CASSFTGGYEQYF	TGTGCCAGCAGTTTCACCGGGGGATACGAGCAGTACTTC
TRBV29-1	few	TRBJ2-7	TRBD2	CSVTSGSIHEQYF	TGCAGCGTTACTAGCGGGAGTATCCACGAGCAGTACTTC
TRBV19	NA	TRBJ2-1	NA	CASSMVGSSYNEQFF	TGTGCCAGTAGTATGGTGGGGAGCTCCTACAATGAGCAGTTCTTC
TRBV7-3	NA	TRBJ2-3	TRBD2	CASSSDERLAGEGDTQYF	TGTGCCAGCAGCTCCGACGAGAGACTAGCGGGAGAGGGGGATACGCAGTATTTT
TRBV1	NA	TRBJ2-1	NA	CTSSQREGNNEQFF	TGCACCAGCAGCCAACGGGAAGGGAACAATGAGCAGTTCTTC
TRBV7-9	few	TRBJ2-2	TRBD1	CASSYRQGYTGELFF	TGTGCCAGCAGCTACAGACAGGGTTACACCGGGGAGCTGTTTTTT
TRBV4-1	NA	TRBJ2-3	TRBD1	CASSRRQGRTDTQYF	TGCGCCAGCAGCCGAAGACAGGGTCGGACAGATACGCAGTATTTT
TRBV5-4	NA	TRBJ2-4	NA	CASSLADGNIQYF	TGTGCCAGCAGCTTGGCCGACGGAAACATTCAGTACTTC
TRBV7-9	NA	TRBJ2-1	TRBD2	CASSHLLIGLAGYNEQFF	TGTGCCAGCAGCCATTTACTAATCGGACTAGCGGGATACAATGAGCAGTTCTTC
TRBV27	NA	TRBJ1-5	TRBD1	CASSSRGGSNQPQHF	TGTGCCAGCAGTTCCCGAGGGGGCTCTAATCAGCCCCAGCATTTT
TRBV5-8	NA	TRBJ1-1	NA	CASSPREAFF	TGTGCCAGCAGCCCACGTGAGGCTTTCTTT
TRBV13	NA	TRBJ2-3	NA	CASSLSLTDTQYF	TGTGCCAGCAGCCTTTCTCTCACAGATACGCAGTATTTT
TRBV4-1	NA	TRBJ2-7	NA	CASSPDGGGEQYF	TGCGCCAGCAGCCCGGATGGGGGAGGCGAGCAGTACTTC
TRBV11-2	once	TRBJ2-1	TRBD1	CASSKTGSNEQFF	TGTGCCAGCAGCAAGACAGGGAGCAATGAGCAGTTCTTC
TRBV5-1	NA	TRBJ2-7	TRBD1	CASIGGQDAYEQYF	TGCGCCAGCATAGGGGGACAGGACGCCTACGAGCAGTACTTC
TRBV28	NA	TRBJ2-1	NA	CASTWGIGSSYNEQFF	TGTGCCAGCACCTGGGGGATCGGAAGCTCCTACAATGAGCAGTTCTTC
TRBV2	NA	TRBJ2-5	TRBD2	CASARLAGVVETQYF	TGTGCCAGCGCCCGGCTAGCGGGAGTTGTTGAGACCCAGTACTTC
TRBV6-5	NA	TRBJ2-7	NA	CASSYGGTGSYEQYF	TGTGCCAGCAGTTACGGAGGGACGGGGAGTTACGAGCAGTACTTC
TRBV7-2	NA	TRBJ2-1	NA	CASSPNFGYNEQFF	TGTGCCAGCAGCCCGAACTTCGGCTACAATGAGCAGTTCTTC
TRBV7-8	NA	TRBJ2-3	NA	CASLPQGDSTDTQYF	TGTGCCAGCCTACCCCAGGGAGATAGCACAGATACGCAGTATTTT
TRBV19	NA	TRBJ1-2	NA	CASSIRATEAYGGYGYTF	TGTGCCAGTAGTATTCGGGCCACTGAGGCTTACGGGGGCTATGGCTACACCTTC
TRBV19	NA	TRBJ2-3	NA	CASSIDLVGGGTDTQYF	TGTGCCAGTAGTATAGATCTTGTGGGCGGGGGCACAGATACGCAGTATTTT
TRBV9	NA	TRBJ2-4	NA	CASSGSLAKNIQYF	TGTGCCAGCAGCGGTTCTTTAGCCAAAAACATTCAGTACTTC
TRBV27	NA	TRBJ1-1	NA	CASSLVSSASTEAFF	TGTGCCAGCAGTTTAGTGTCCTCGGCCAGCACTGAAGCTTTCTTT
TRBV6-5	NA	TRBJ2-7	NA	CASSALRGATYEQYF	TGTGCCAGCAGTGCCCTTCGGGGGGCGACCTACGAGCAGTACTTC
TRBV4-3	NA	TRBJ2-3	TRBD1	CASSRPGQGSDTQYF	TGCGCCAGCAGCCGACCGGGACAGGGGAGCGATACGCAGTATTTT